Listed here are 9 T cell receptor beta chains from one sample, sequenced in a study of OX40 agonist ivuxolimab in advanced cancers. Produced via immunoSEQ multiplex PCR; TCRdb's table is partial and in-frame only. Altogether 9,500 to 11,000 clones are present, roughly 86% being singletons, with the ten largest covering around 28%. Here the sequenced sample was CD4+ or CD8+ T cells sorted from blood, taken in a trial of the OX40 agonist ivuxolimab. Receptors originate from an adult with an advanced solid tumor such as melanoma, head and neck, liver or kidney cancer.

This chain uses TRBV4-1 with TRBJ1-5; tentative D call: TRBD1 (5 bases). The V gene lost 1 base and the J gene lost 9 bases, with 16 bases spanning the gap. Germline CDR1 reads MGHRA; CDR2 reads YSYEKL. The length of the CDR3 is 15 residues. The CDR3 nucleotides are TGCGCCAGCAGCCAAGTTTGGGGGGAATCAATGCCCCAGCATTTT. Its protein is CASSQVWGESMPQHF.

The chain combines TRBV18 with TRBJ1-1; D gene unclear. CDR1 and CDR2 (germline): KGHSH, LQKENI. The CDR3 spans 16 residues. With 0 bases removed from V and 1 base from J, the gap between germline ends came to 12 bases. Written as DNA, the CDR3 is TGTGCCAGCTCACCACCTGTTTCCCCAAAGAACACTGAAGCTTTCTTT. Translating it yields CASSPPVSPKNTEAFF.

The V call is TRBV15, the J call TRBJ2-7; the D gene is possibly TRBD2 (6 bases). This CDR3 is 22 amino acids long. Germline V gives CDR1 LNHNV, CDR2 YYDKDF (reference sequence). The CDR3 protein is CEFPRAAVPPAEIIGGFDEQYF. CDR3 bases: TGTGAGTTCCCGCGAGCCGCCGTGCCACCAGCAGAGATAATCGGGGGTTTCGACGAGCAGTACTTC.

CDR3 in DNA: TGTGCCAGCAGCCTGGGACAGGGGTCGGACGAGCAGTACTTC. Protein product: CASSLGQGSDEQYF. The rearrangement links TRBV7-9 to TRBJ2-7; 10 nucleotides line up with TRBD1. With 5 bases clipped from V and 5 bases from J, the junction kept 6 bases outside the gene matches. CDR1 is SEHNR, CDR2 FQNEAQ, per germline (reference sequence). The CDR3 runs to 14 residues.

The chain employs TRBV11-3 and TRBJ1-1; no definite D call. Deletions cut 5 bases from V and 2 bases from J, with 18 bases between. The CDR3 runs 16 residues. CDR1 and CDR2 (germline): SGHNT, YENEEA. The CDR3 region is CASSPLLNQRNTEAFF. The CDR3 DNA reads TGTGCCAGCAGCCCCCTTCTAAACCAGAGAAACACTGAAGCTTTCTTT. Supplemented by reference TRBV11-3 and TRBJ1-1, the full variable domain reads EAGVVQSPRYKIIEKKQPVAFWCNPISGHNTLYWYLQNLGQGPELLIRYENEEAVDDSQLPKDRFSAERLKGVDSTLKIQPAELGDSAVYLCASSPLLNQRNTEAFFGQGTRLTVV.

The chain has TRBV19 and TRBJ2-7; 8 nucleotides match TRBD1. The germline V gene has CDR1 LNHDA and CDR2 SQIVND (reference sequence). This CDR3 is 13 amino acids long. With V trimmed by 3 bases and J by 3 bases, 1 base remained unmatched. CDR3 sequence reads: CASSITGGYEQYF. Written as DNA, the CDR3 is TGTGCCAGTAGTATTACAGGGGGCTACGAGCAGTACTTC.

The V and J genes are TRBV5-1 and TRBJ2-7, with TRBD2 as a possible D gene (6 bases). Trimming took 4 bases from V and 3 from J, leaving 29 bases between them. The germline gives CDR1 SGHRS, CDR2 YFSETQ. CDR3 size: 19 residues. This chain's CDR3 is CASSPWGTGETLTLYEQYF. The CDR3 DNA is TGCGCCAGCAGCCCCTGGGGAACGGGAGAAACTTTGACTCTCTACGAGCAGTACTTC.

The J gene is TRBJ2-7, the V gene TRBV9, with 7 bases aligning to TRBD2. The CDR3 has 13 residues. Germline V gives CDR1 SGDLS, CDR2 YYNGEE. J was trimmed by 3 bases and V by 4 bases; bases with no gene match: 4. The CDR3 spells CASSTGLFYEQYF. CDR3 DNA: TGTGCCAGCAGCACGGGACTATTCTACGAGCAGTACTTC.

This clone has only a few counts. This sequence joins TRBV9 and TRBJ2-7, with 7 bases fitting TRBD2. CDR1 SGDLS and CDR2 YYNGEE come from the germline V gene. CDR3 length: 14 amino acids. V trimming: 3 bases; J trimming: 5 bases; junction bases outside the gene matches: 8. Here the CDR3 DNA reads TGTGCCAGCAGCGGGGAGGGAGTTGACGACGAGCAGTACTTC. Its translation is CASSGEGVDDEQYF.